This TCR beta chain was observed in a study of T cell responses to AZD1222 COVID-19 vaccine. Regarding this clone: Antigen: not known.

Here immunoSEQ multiplex PCR was the method, and the copy in TCRdb shows in-frame clones only, minus some. This sample has 60,000 to 85,000 clones, with 85% found just once. Findings and caveats of the study: Seropositivity was recorded at baseline in only a handful of AZD1222 recipients. Clonal diversity was possibly underestimated, and the donors were mostly white British, with more females. Among vaccine-associated CD4 TCRs, coverage spanned spike, with dominance at 160-218 and 743-854.

Germline CDR1 MNHNS, CDR2 SASEGT. Trimming removed 1 base from V and 0 bases from J, with 10 bases in between. CDR3 length equals 15 residues. The clonotype originates from an adult in good health. The chain uses TRBV6-1 and TRBJ2-7; D is possibly TRBD2 (5 bases). Specimen: peripheral blood, collected on day 0 of AZD1222 vaccination. In nucleotides, the CDR3 is TGTGCCAGCAGTGAAGAGCGGAGGAGCTCCTACGAGCAGTACTTC. The encoded protein is CASSEERRSSYEQYF.